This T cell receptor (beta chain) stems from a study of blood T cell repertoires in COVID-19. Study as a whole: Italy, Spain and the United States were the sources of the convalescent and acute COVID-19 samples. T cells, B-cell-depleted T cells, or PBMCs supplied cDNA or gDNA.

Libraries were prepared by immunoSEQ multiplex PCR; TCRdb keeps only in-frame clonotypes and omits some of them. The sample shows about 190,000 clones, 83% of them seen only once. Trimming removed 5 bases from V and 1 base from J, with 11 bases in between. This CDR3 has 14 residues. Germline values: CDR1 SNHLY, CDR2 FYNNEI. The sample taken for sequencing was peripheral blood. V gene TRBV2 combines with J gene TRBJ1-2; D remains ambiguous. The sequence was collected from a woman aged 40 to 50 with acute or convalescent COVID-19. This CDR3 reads CASSPAQSNYGYTF. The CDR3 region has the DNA TGTGCCAGCAGTCCAGCACAGAGTAACTATGGCTACACCTTC.